Listed here are 25 T cell receptor beta chains from one sample, sequenced in a study of T cells after yellow fever vaccination (dated by TCRdb to about 2019). The method was 5' RACE. The listed sequencing device is Illumina HiSeq 2500. TCRdb reprocessing: public reads trimmed at Q25 with fastp, clones called with MiXCR, in-frame beta chains kept. Merged by CDR3 protein, the rows form single entries marked with the most common genes and DNA. The sample includes about 500,000 distinct CDR3 sequences, with about a sixth observed a single time. About 18% of the sample is held by the ten biggest clonotypes. The treatment or condition tag for this specimen amounts to: live attenuated yellow fever vaccine strain. Sequences were derived from PBMCs, sampled less than 6 days after the first yellow fever vaccination. The source of these receptors is a man aged 18-30 years who received the YFV17D yellow fever vaccine.

Comments on this clonotype: A junction end diverges from the germline sequence, so it may reflect a read error. The J gene is TRBJ2-4, the V gene TRBV20-1; TRBD2 might be the D (5 bases). The CDR3 consists of 14 residues. Germline assignment: CDR1 DFQATT and CDR2 SNEGSKA (reference sequence). CDR3 nucleotide sequence: TGCAGTGCTAGAGTGGGTCTAGCCCAAAACATTCAGTACTTC. Translation gives CSARVGLAQNIQYF.

This chain uses TRBV6-5 with TRBJ2-1; perhaps TRBD1 as D (6 bases). The CDR3 is 14 residues long. Trimming pared 2 bases from V and 5 bases from J, leaving 10 bases between. Germline CDR1 and CDR2: MNHEY and SVGAGI. The CDR3 loop is CASSYRGTNNEQFF. In DNA form, the CDR3 reads TGTGCCAGCAGTTACCGAGGGACAAACAATGAGCAGTTCTTC.

The CDR3 spells CASSHGTAPERELFF. Here the CDR3 DNA reads TGCGCCAGCAGCCACGGGACAGCGCCAGAAAGGGAGCTGTTTTTT. The chain employs TRBV4-1 and TRBJ2-2, with 7 bases aligning to TRBD1. Germline loops: CDR1 MGHRA, CDR2 YSYEKL. V trimming: 3 bases; J trimming: 9 bases; junction bases outside the gene matches: 10. The CDR3 spans 15 residues.

This clonotype turned up a few times. The V gene is TRBV5-1, the J gene TRBJ1-1; D unclear. The ends were cut back, 7 bases at V and 7 bases at J, with 8 bases in the middle. From germline, CDR1 is SGHRS and CDR2 YFSETQ. This CDR3 has 10 amino acids. The CDR3 sequence: CASAILEAFF. The CDR3 DNA is TGCGCCAGCGCGATTCTTGAAGCTTTCTTT. Supplemented by reference TRBV5-1 and TRBJ1-1, the full variable domain reads KAGVTQTPRYLIKTRGQQVTLSCSPISGHRSVSWYQQTPGQGLQFLFEYFSETQRNKGNFPGRFSGRQFSNSRSEMNVSTLELGDSALYLCASAILEAFFGQGTRLTVV.

V gene TRBV12-3 or TRBV12-4 combines with J gene TRBJ1-6; D unresolved. Trimming cost V 3 bases and J 9 bases, with 12 bases left between them. CDR3 size: 14 residues. Written as DNA, the CDR3 is TGTGCCAGCAGTTTCTCCGGTTTGGGTTCACCCCTCCACTTT. This gives the protein CASSFSGLGSPLHF.

This clonotype was detected only a few times. The chain combines TRBV5-4 with TRBJ2-2; unclear D gene. This CDR3 spans 15 amino acids. The germline V gene encodes CDR1 SGHNT and CDR2 YYREEE (reference sequence). V lost 0 bases and J 5 bases, leaving 11 bases between the germline ends. CDR3 sequence reads: CASSLVGYRTGELFF. CDR3 in DNA: TGTGCCAGCAGCTTGGTCGGGTATAGGACCGGGGAGCTGTTTTTT.

This clonotype has ten or more counts. J is TRBJ2-3 and V is TRBV5-1; the D gene is possibly TRBD2 (6 bases). This CDR3 is 15 amino acids long. Germline V CDR1 and CDR2: SGHRS, YFSETQ. Deletions cut 2 bases from V and 4 bases from J, with 14 bases between. This chain's CDR3 is CASSFGTLKADTQYF. CDR3 nucleotides: TGCGCCAGCAGCTTCGGGACTCTTAAGGCAGATACGCAGTATTTT.

This chain connects TRBV7-9 to TRBJ2-3; D might be TRBD1 (6 bases). The CDR3 runs 16 residues. Germline V lookup: CDR1 SEHNR, CDR2 FQNEAQ (reference sequence). V was clipped by 5 bases and J by 0 bases, with 15 bases between them. In nucleotides, the CDR3 is TGTGCCAGCAGCCCCCCCGGGACACGTAGCACAGATACGCAGTATTTT. Translation gives CASSPPGTRSTDTQYF.

V is TRBV20-1 and J is TRBJ1-5; D might be TRBD1 (5 bases). The CDR3 spans 13 residues. Per the germline V gene, CDR1 is DFQATT and CDR2 is SNEGSKA (reference sequence). V was shortened by 2 bases and J by 7 bases, with 12 bases between the two germline ends. The CDR3 DNA is TGCAGTGCTAGAAGGACTGAGGGGCAGCCCCAGCATTTT. Protein product: CSARRTEGQPQHF.

The V gene is TRBV28, the J gene TRBJ1-1, with 7 bases aligning to TRBD1. The CDR3 has 15 residues. The V gene's germline CDR1 is MDHEN and CDR2 SYDVKM. V lost 5 bases, J lost 1 base, and 7 bases stayed unmatched. CDR3 in DNA: TGTGCCAGCAGTCCAGGGGACAGAGAGAACACTGAAGCTTTCTTT. Its protein product is CASSPGDRENTEAFF.

This clonotype was seen more than once but under ten times. The chain combines TRBV7-2 with TRBJ2-1; perhaps TRBD1 as D (5 bases). Germline-derived CDR1 and CDR2 are SGHTA and FQGNSA. Trimming stripped 5 bases from V and 7 bases from J, with 18 bases between. The CDR3 has 15 amino acids. The CDR3 loop is CASSPTRAQSNEQFF. CDR3 DNA: TGTGCCAGCAGCCCCACCAGGGCCCAATCGAATGAGCAGTTCTTC.

This clonotype was seen only a few times. The genes are TRBV5-5 and TRBJ1-5; D call uncertain. This CDR3 has 13 residues. V was shortened by 3 bases and J by 7 bases, with 11 bases between the two germline ends. CDR1 SGHKS and CDR2 YYEKEE come from the germline V gene (reference sequence). The CDR3 loop is CASSWVVSQPQHF. CDR3 sequence (DNA): TGTGCCAGCAGCTGGGTGGTCTCCCAGCCCCAGCATTTT.

This clonotype was observed many times. The genes are TRBV7-9 and TRBJ2-1, with 8 bases lining up with TRBD1. V shed 5 bases, J shed 5 bases, and the junction held 5 bases outside the gene matches. Germline CDR1 and CDR2: SEHNR and FQNEAQ (reference sequence). CDR3 length: 14 residues. The CDR3 bases are TGTGCCAGCAGCGGAGGACAGGGCAACAATGAGCAGTTCTTC. Its protein product is CASSGGQGNNEQFF.

On this clonotype: Mismatch with germline at one junction end may stem from a read error. V gene TRBV2 combines with J gene TRBJ2-7; tentatively, D is TRBD1 or TRBD2 (5 bases each). The length of the CDR3 is 12 residues. Germline V gene data show CDR1 as SNHLY and CDR2 as FYNNEI. The CDR3, as DNA: TGTGCCAGCAGGAACCGGGACCCCGCAAAGGACTTC. Residues: CASRNRDPAKDF. The complete variable domain, with remaining parts taken from reference TRBV2 and TRBJ2-7, reads EPEVTQTPSHQVTQMGQEVILRCVPISNHLYFYWYRQILGQKVEFLVSFYNNEISEKSEIFDDQFSVERPDGSNFTLKIRSTKLEDSAMYFCASRNRDPAKDFGPGTRLTVT.

The chain combines TRBV20-1 with TRBJ1-1, with TRBD1 matching over 8 bases. The junction had 6 bases not matched to a gene; V was cut back by 1 base and J by 2 bases. In germline, CDR1 is DFQATT, CDR2 SNEGSKA (reference sequence). The CDR3 runs 15 residues. The CDR3 loop reads CSARAPGGLNTEAFF. In DNA, the CDR3 is TGCAGTGCTAGAGCTCCAGGGGGCTTAAACACTGAAGCTTTCTTT.

This clonotype was recorded only once. The chain couples TRBV5-6 to TRBJ2-7; D unresolved. This CDR3 region has 14 residues. The germline V and J ends were trimmed by 4 bases and 3 bases, with 14 bases remaining between them. Looked up from germline, CDR1 is SGHDT and CDR2 is YYEEEE. CDR3 DNA sequence: TGTGCCAGCAGCCCCCGGGTCAGCTGCTACGAGCAGTACGTC. This sequence encodes CASSPRVSCYEQYV.

This clonotype has a count of ten or more. The rearrangement uses TRBV7-2 and TRBJ2-3, with 12 bases lining up with TRBD2. The V gene's germline CDR1 is SGHTA and CDR2 FQGNSA. This CDR3 has 17 residues. V was pared by 0 bases and J by 2 bases, with 3 bases of the junction left unmatched. CDR3 sequence: CASSLATSGGFTDTQYF. CDR3 DNA: TGTGCCAGCAGCTTAGCCACTAGCGGGGGGTTCACAGATACGCAGTATTTT.

This chain links TRBV28 with TRBJ1-5; D gene ambiguous. The CDR3 has 17 residues. Germline CDR1 is MDHEN and CDR2 is SYDVKM. V was shortened by 4 bases and J by 1 base, with 17 bases between the two germline ends. The CDR3 nucleotides are TGTGCCAGCAGTTCCCAAGTCGGGAAGTGGAGCAATCAGCCCCAGCATTTT. Its protein is CASSSQVGKWSNQPQHF.

The rearrangement links TRBV7-2 to TRBJ2-5; 7 positions agree with TRBD2. Trimming at V came to 1 base and at J to 5 bases, leaving 7 bases not matched to a gene. Looked up from germline, CDR1 is SGHTA and CDR2 is FQGNSA. There are 15 residues in the CDR3. The CDR3 nucleotides read TGTGCCAGCAGCTTAGTGGGGGGGTCCCGGGAGACCCAGTACTTC. As protein: CASSLVGGSRETQYF.

This chain joins TRBV20-1 and TRBJ1-5; TRBD1 matches 7 bases. After removal of 3 bases from V and 2 bases from J, the junction contained 7 bases not matched to a gene. From germline, CDR1 is DFQATT and CDR2 SNEGSKA (reference sequence). The CDR3 is 15 residues long. CDR3 nucleotides: TGCAGTGCTAGTAACAGGGGAGCAGGCAATCAGCCCCAGCATTTT. This gives the protein CSASNRGAGNQPQHF.

DNA of the CDR3: TGCGCCAGCAGCCTCGGCCCGGGGGGTGCTAATGAAAAACTGTTTTTT. This sequence encodes CASSLGPGGANEKLFF. The chain recombines TRBV5-1 with TRBJ1-4, with D perhaps TRBD1 (5 bases). Germline lookup yields CDR1 SGHRS and CDR2 YFSETQ. The CDR3 contains 16 residues. Trimming pared 4 bases from V and 3 bases from J, leaving 16 bases between.

The chain joins TRBV6-5 to TRBJ2-5; no firm D call. The CDR3 has 14 residues. V shed 0 bases and J shed 5 bases, with 10 bases lying between them. Germline V gives CDR1 MNHEY, CDR2 SVGAGI. The CDR3 here is CASSYSLVLETQYF. The DNA for the CDR3 is TGTGCCAGCAGTTACTCTCTTGTGTTGGAGACCCAGTACTTC.

This clonotype came up a few times. V and J are TRBV4-1 and TRBJ2-6, with 8 bases lining up with TRBD1. The ends lost 2 bases at V and 2 bases at J; junction bases unmatched: 5. Germline-derived CDR1 and CDR2 are MGHRA and YSYEKL. CDR3 length: 17 amino acids. In DNA, the CDR3 is TGCGCCAGCAGCCAAAGGACAGGGACAACTGGGGCCAACGTCCTGACTTTC. It yields the protein CASSQRTGTTGANVLTF.

This clonotype has at least ten counts. V gene TRBV20-1 combines with J gene TRBJ1-1; tentatively, D is TRBD1 (6 bases). With 2 bases removed from V and 4 bases from J, the gap between germline ends came to 8 bases. This CDR3 has 12 amino acids. The germline V gene has CDR1 DFQATT and CDR2 SNEGSKA (reference sequence). As DNA, the CDR3 is TGCAGTGCTAGACAGGGGCCCACTGAAGCTTTCTTT. As protein: CSARQGPTEAFF.

The chain combines TRBV7-9 with TRBJ2-5; the D call may be TRBD1 or TRBD2 (5 bases each). This CDR3 has 13 residues. The germline V and J ends were trimmed by 5 bases and 4 bases, with 11 bases remaining between them. Germline CDR1 reads SEHNR; CDR2 reads FQNEAQ (reference sequence). CDR3 loop: CASSDRDGETQYF. The DNA of the CDR3 is TGTGCCAGCAGCGACCGGGACGGAGAGACCCAGTACTTC.